This TCR beta chain was obtained from a study of shared clonotypes between healthy human individuals. Produced via immunoSEQ multiplex PCR; TCRdb's table is partial and in-frame only. The repertoire has roughly 1,000,000 clones, about 84% of them found once; the top ten carry approximately 0.5%. Each of the donors was a healthy adult who was HIV-negative and had not had a recent acute infection or vaccination. CDR1 SGHRS and CDR2 YFSETQ come from the germline V gene. There are 16 residues in the CDR3. Trimming took off 6 bases at V and 7 bases at J, with 26 bases between the two ends. This chain uses TRBV5-1 with TRBJ2-7, with D perhaps TRBD2 (6 bases). This receptor was identified in a man between 18 and 29 years old in good health. Some clones in this sample may be carry-over from other donors' samples. The sequenced sample consisted of memory CD4+ T cells from PBMCs. Noted subset: CD45RA-negative fraction. This CDR3 reads CASTLAPSGGTEEQYF. Here the CDR3 DNA reads TGCGCCAGCACCTTAGCCCCTTCCGGCGGGACCGAGGAGCAGTACTTC.